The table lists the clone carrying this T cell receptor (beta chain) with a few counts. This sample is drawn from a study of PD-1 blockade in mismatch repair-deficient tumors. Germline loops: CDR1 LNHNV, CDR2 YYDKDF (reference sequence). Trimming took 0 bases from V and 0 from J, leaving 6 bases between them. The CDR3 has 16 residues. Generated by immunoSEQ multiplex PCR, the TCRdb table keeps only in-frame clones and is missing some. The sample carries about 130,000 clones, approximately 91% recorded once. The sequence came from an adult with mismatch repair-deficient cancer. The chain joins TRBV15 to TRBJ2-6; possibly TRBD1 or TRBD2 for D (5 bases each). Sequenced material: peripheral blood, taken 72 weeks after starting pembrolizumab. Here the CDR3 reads CATSRDGGSGANVLTF. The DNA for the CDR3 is TGTGCCACCAGCAGAGATGGGGGCTCTGGGGCCAACGTCCTGACTTTC.